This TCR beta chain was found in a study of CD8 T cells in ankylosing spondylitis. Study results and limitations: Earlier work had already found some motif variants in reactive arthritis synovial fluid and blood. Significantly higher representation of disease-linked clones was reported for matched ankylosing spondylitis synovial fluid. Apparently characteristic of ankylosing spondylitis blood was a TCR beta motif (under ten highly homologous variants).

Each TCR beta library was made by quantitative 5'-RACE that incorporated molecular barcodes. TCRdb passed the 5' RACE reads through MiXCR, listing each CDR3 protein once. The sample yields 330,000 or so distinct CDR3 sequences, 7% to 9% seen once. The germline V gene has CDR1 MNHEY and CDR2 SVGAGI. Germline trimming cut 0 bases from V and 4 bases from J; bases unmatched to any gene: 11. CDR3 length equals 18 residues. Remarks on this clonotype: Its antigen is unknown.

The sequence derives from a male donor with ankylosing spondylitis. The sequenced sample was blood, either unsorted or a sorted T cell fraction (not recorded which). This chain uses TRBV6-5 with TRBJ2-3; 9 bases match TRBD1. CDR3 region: CASSYSGTGSRIADTQYF. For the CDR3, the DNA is TGTGCCAGCAGTTACTCCGGGACAGGGTCTCGTATAGCAGATACGCAGTATTTT.